Presented here are 24 T cell receptor beta chains from one specimen sequenced in a study of T-cell memory formation after mild COVID-19. TCRdb re-called the 5' RACE reads with MiXCR, one entry per CDR3 protein. The table has around 130,000 distinct CDR3 sequences, about a sixth seen once. The sequenced sample was PBMCs or a T cell subset sorted from them (not recorded which). The origin of the receptors is a man aged 18 to 30 who had mild COVID-19 (a few samples of this study predate the infection). Cell type and time point are not known.

This clonotype was counted at least ten times. This rearrangement joins TRBV20-1 to TRBJ1-6; D unclear. In germline, CDR1 is DFQATT, CDR2 SNEGSKA (reference sequence). CDR3 length equals 11 residues. V shed 3 bases and J shed 5 bases, with 2 bases lying between them. The CDR3 loop is CSASHNSPLHF. The CDR3, as DNA: TGCAGTGCTAGCCATAATTCACCCCTCCACTTT.

The J gene is TRBJ2-7, the V gene TRBV4-1, with 9 bases aligning to TRBD1. V gave up 3 bases and J gave up 2 bases; unmatched junction bases: 8. The CDR3 contains 16 residues. CDR1 is MGHRA, CDR2 YSYEKL, per germline. Here the CDR3 reads CASSHLPGQGTYEQYF. The CDR3 nucleotides read TGCGCCAGCAGCCATCTACCAGGACAGGGGACCTACGAGCAGTACTTC.

A remark on this clonotype: Because the CDR3's place on the DNA is in doubt, the DNA is left out and the CDR3 is given as listed by TCRdb. This chain uses TRBV2 with TRBJ1-2; TRBD1, the table's D call, was not compared with the DNA. Germline CDR1 and CDR2: SNHLY and FYNNEI. Termini included, the CDR3 measures 13 amino acids. The CDR3 protein is CASILGGIYGYTF.

The chain joins TRBV5-1 to TRBJ1-5; no firm D call. V gave up 4 bases and J gave up 2 bases, with 7 bases separating them. The CDR3 is 13 amino acids. Germline CDR1 and CDR2: SGHRS and YFSETQ. The CDR3 loop reads CASSPEGNQPQHF. The CDR3 DNA follows: TGCGCCAGCAGCCCAGAAGGCAATCAGCCCCAGCATTTT. The whole variable domain, filled in from reference TRBV5-1 and TRBJ1-5, reads KAGVTQTPRYLIKTRGQQVTLSCSPISGHRSVSWYQQTPGQGLQFLFEYFSETQRNKGNFPGRFSGRQFSNSRSEMNVSTLELGDSALYLCASSPEGNQPQHFGDGTRLSIL.

The chain combines TRBV7-9 with TRBJ2-5, with D uncertain. V lost 1 base to trimming and J lost 1 base, with 10 bases between them. This CDR3 region has 15 residues. Germline values: CDR1 SEHNR, CDR2 FQNEAQ (reference sequence). The chain's CDR3 is CASSLGEVSQETQYF. The CDR3 DNA follows: TGTGCCAGCAGCTTAGGAGAGGTTTCCCAAGAGACCCAGTACTTC.

J is TRBJ2-6 and V is TRBV12-3 or TRBV12-4; D remains unclear. V shed 7 bases and J shed 2 bases, with 12 bases lying between them. The CDR3 contains 15 residues. CDR3 bases: TGTGCCAGCACCAACCAGAGGCCTGGGGCCAACGTCCTGACTTTC. Translating it yields CASTNQRPGANVLTF.

This clonotype was counted only a few times. This rearrangement joins TRBV6-5 to TRBJ1-1; 7 nucleotides align to TRBD1. The CDR3 has 15 amino acids. V was pared by 2 bases and J by 1 base, with 4 bases of the junction left unmatched. Germline V gene lookup returns CDR1 MNHEY and CDR2 SVGAGI. The CDR3 DNA reads TGTGCCAGCAGTTACAGGGGGCGCGGGAACACTGAAGCTTTCTTT. Translation: CASSYRGRGNTEAFF.

This clonotype was counted many times. The chain recombines TRBV20-1 with TRBJ2-5; 8 nucleotides line up with TRBD2. The CDR3 has 14 amino acids. Germline trimming cut 4 bases from V and 2 bases from J; bases unmatched to any gene: 6. Per germline, CDR1 DFQATT and CDR2 SNEGSKA (reference sequence). In nucleotides, the CDR3 is TGCAGTGCTACCCGACTAGCGCTTCAAGAGACCCAGTACTTC. It specifies CSATRLALQETQYF.

The chain has TRBV11-2 and TRBJ2-3, with D unclear. The V gene's germline CDR1 is SGHAT and CDR2 FQNNGV. This CDR3 is 12 amino acids long. The V end was cut by 1 base, the J end by 6 bases, with 5 bases between. The CDR3 nucleotides read TGTGCCAGCAGCTTAGTTATGGATACGCAGTATTTT. Protein sequence: CASSLVMDTQYF.

The V and J genes are TRBV3-1 and TRBJ1-2, with D unclear. The germline V gene encodes CDR1 LGHDT and CDR2 YNNKEL (reference sequence). V lost 1 base and J 1 base, leaving 25 bases between the germline ends. The CDR3 extends over 20 amino acids. The CDR3 reads CASSQVNPDHKYPINYGYTF. CDR3 nucleotides: TGTGCCAGCAGCCAAGTGAACCCGGACCACAAATATCCAATTAACTATGGCTACACCTTC.

This chain uses TRBV4-2 with TRBJ2-5; TRBD1 aligns across 10 bases. J lost 5 bases, V lost 1 base, and 10 bases had no gene match. The CDR3 consists of 17 residues. Germline V lookup: CDR1 LGHNA, CDR2 YNFKEQ. CDR3 coding DNA: TGTGCCAGCAGCCAAGTAACGGGACAGGGGATTTCGGAGACCCAGTACTTC. Its protein product is CASSQVTGQGISETQYF.

CDR3 protein: CASSRGEGGTGELFF. In DNA form, the CDR3 reads TGTGCCAGCAGCCGCGGGGAGGGAGGCACCGGGGAGCTGTTTTTT. V is TRBV9 and J is TRBJ2-2; 7 nucleotides align to TRBD2. The CDR3 has 15 amino acids. With 4 bases clipped from V and 4 bases from J, the junction kept 7 bases outside the gene matches. Germline CDR1 reads SGDLS; CDR2 reads YYNGEE.

The gene calls are TRBV4-1 and TRBJ1-6, with TRBD1 identical over 12 bases. The CDR3 is 15 amino acids. With V trimmed by 4 bases and J by 7 bases, 2 bases remained unmatched. Looked up from germline, CDR1 is MGHRA and CDR2 is YSYEKL. The chain's CDR3 is CASSPGTGGNSPLHF. In nucleotides, the CDR3 is TGCGCCAGCAGCCCCGGGACAGGGGGCAATTCACCCCTCCACTTT.

This clonotype occurred a few times. CDR3 protein: CASSFGKNTEAFF. CDR3 nucleotides: TGCGCCAGCAGCTTCGGGAAGAACACTGAAGCTTTCTTT. This chain connects TRBV5-1 to TRBJ1-1; no clear D gene. This CDR3 is built from 13 residues. Trimming removed 2 bases from V and 1 base from J, with 6 bases in between. CDR1 and CDR2 from the germline V gene are SGHRS and YFSETQ.

This clonotype was detected a few times. This sequence joins TRBV20-1 and TRBJ2-1; D perhaps matches TRBD2 (6 bases). Germline CDR1 is DFQATT and CDR2 is SNEGSKA (reference sequence). This CDR3 is 11 amino acids long. The CDR3 bases are TGCAGCTGGGGGGTATACAATGAGCAGTTCTTC. Translated, it gives CSWGVYNEQFF.

The V gene is TRBV28, the J gene TRBJ2-3; 8 nucleotides align to TRBD1. J gave up 2 bases and V 5 bases, and 6 bases lay outside the gene matches. The germline V gene has CDR1 MDHEN and CDR2 SYDVKM. The CDR3 length is 15 residues. The CDR3: CASSNQGAHTDTQYF. The DNA for the CDR3 is TGTGCCAGCAGTAACCAGGGGGCGCACACAGATACGCAGTATTTT.

In this sample, this clonotype turned up a few times. The V call is TRBV7-2, the J call TRBJ2-1, with TRBD2 as a possible D gene (6 bases). The CDR3 spans 14 residues. The V gene lost 4 bases and the J gene lost 6 bases, with 13 bases spanning the gap. Germline V gives CDR1 SGHTA, CDR2 FQGNSA. The CDR3 sequence is CASSSREPSNEQFF. The CDR3 DNA sequence: TGTGCCAGCAGCTCCCGGGAGCCGAGCAATGAGCAGTTCTTC.

This sequence joins TRBV7-6 and TRBJ2-5, with TRBD1 as a possible D gene (5 bases). CDR3 length: 17 amino acids. Trimming took off 2 bases at V and 4 bases at J, with 20 bases between the two ends. CDR1 SGHVS and CDR2 FNYEAQ come from the germline V gene. DNA for the CDR3: TGTGCCAGCAGCTTATTTCTGGGGCAGGGTTCCGGAGAGACCCAGTACTTC. This codes for CASSLFLGQGSGETQYF.

The chain couples TRBV14 to TRBJ1-1, with TRBD1 matching 9 bases. With V trimmed by 4 bases and J by 3 bases, 15 bases remained unmatched. The CDR3 totals 18 residues. Looked up from germline, CDR1 is SGHDN and CDR2 is FVKESK. CDR3 bases: TGTGCCAGCAGCCCATTGGGGACAGGGCTCTCGAGAGACACTGAAGCTTTCTTT. Its translation: CASSPLGTGLSRDTEAFF.

The chain links TRBV2 to TRBJ1-2, with a weak D call TRBD1 (6 bases). Trimming removed 7 bases at V and 7 bases at J, with 13 bases between. CDR3 length: 12 residues. Germline-derived CDR1 and CDR2 are SNHLY and FYNNEI. The CDR3 is CASTVRGGGYTF. For the CDR3, the DNA is TGTGCCAGCACTGTCAGGGGAGGTGGCTACACCTTC.

The rearrangement joins TRBV11-2 to TRBJ2-3, with 10 positions matching TRBD1. Per germline, CDR1 SGHAT and CDR2 FQNNGV. The CDR3 extends over 16 amino acids. V was pared by 6 bases and J by 1 base, with 7 bases of the junction left unmatched. The CDR3 loop reads CASSERQGARTDTQYF. Written as DNA, the CDR3 is TGTGCCAGCAGTGAGAGACAGGGGGCACGCACAGATACGCAGTATTTT.

The V gene is TRBV25-1, the J gene TRBJ1-6; D remains unclear. Trimming removed 7 bases at V and 10 bases at J, with 14 bases between. Germline V gene lookup returns CDR1 MGHDK and CDR2 SYGVNS. The CDR3 runs 13 residues. Written as DNA, the CDR3 is TGTGCCAGCACGGCAGGAGGACGCTCACCCCTCCACTTT. Translating it yields CASTAGGRSPLHF. The full variable domain, with the rest looked up from reference TRBV25-1 and TRBJ1-6, is EADIYQTPRYLVIGTGKKITLECSQTMGHDKMYWYQQDPGMELHLIHYSYGVNSTEKGDLSSESTVSRIRTEHFPLTLESARPSHTSQYLCASTAGGRSPLHFGNGTRLTVT.

This sequence joins TRBV6-2 or TRBV6-3 and TRBJ2-4; the match to TRBD1 covers 7 bases. Losses at the gene ends were 6 bases for V and 5 bases for J; bases not matched to a gene: 1. Germline V lookup: CDR1 MNHEY, CDR2 SVGEGT. The CDR3 consists of 12 residues. The CDR3 protein is CASSGTENIQYF. The DNA of the CDR3 is TGTGCCAGCAGCGGGACAGAAAACATTCAGTACTTC.

This clonotype has only a few counts. This chain links TRBV12-3 or TRBV12-4 with TRBJ2-6; D might be TRBD1 or TRBD2, each matching 5 bases. This CDR3 is built from 15 residues. With 3 bases removed from V and 2 bases from J, the gap between germline ends came to 8 bases. The CDR3 sequence: CASSLSGPGANVLTF. CDR3 DNA sequence: TGTGCCAGCAGTTTGTCGGGGCCTGGGGCCAACGTCCTGACTTTC.